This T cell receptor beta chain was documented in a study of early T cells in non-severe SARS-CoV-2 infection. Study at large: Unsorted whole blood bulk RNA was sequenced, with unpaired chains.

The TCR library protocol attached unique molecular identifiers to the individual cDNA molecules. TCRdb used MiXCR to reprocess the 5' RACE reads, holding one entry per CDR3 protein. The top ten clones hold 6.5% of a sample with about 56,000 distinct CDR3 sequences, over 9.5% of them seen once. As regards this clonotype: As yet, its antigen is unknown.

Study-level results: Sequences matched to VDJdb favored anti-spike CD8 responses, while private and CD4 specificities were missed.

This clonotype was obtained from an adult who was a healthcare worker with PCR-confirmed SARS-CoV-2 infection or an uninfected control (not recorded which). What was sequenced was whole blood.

The CDR3 DNA is TGTGCCAGCAGCCTACAGGGGGGAGATACGCAGTATTTT. Its translation: CASSLQGGDTQYF. V gene TRBV7-3 combines with J gene TRBJ2-3; the match to TRBD1 covers 8 bases. CDR1 SGHTA and CDR2 FQGTGA come from the germline V gene. This CDR3 has 13 amino acids. Unmatched junction bases numbered 3, after V lost 5 bases and J lost 5 bases.